The sequence of this T cell receptor (beta chain) was determined in a study of T-cell memory formation after mild COVID-19. The overall study: Largely, TCR clusters stayed within a single donor. Study-wide points: Pre-infection memory already had some responding clones, implying cross-reactive memory joined. CD4/CD8 balance characterized clones contracting day 15 to 85, and CD4+ skew characterized later expanders.

The length of the CDR3 is 15 residues. Trimming stripped 6 bases from V and 0 bases from J, with 14 bases between. Germline CDR1 and CDR2: SEHNR and FQNEAQ (reference sequence). The TCR alpha and TCR beta cDNA libraries, bearing sample barcodes and UMIs, were generated by 5'RACE using constant-segment primers. One entry per CDR3 protein, called by TCRdb with MiXCR from the 5' RACE reads. The sample shows approximately 560,000 distinct CDR3 sequences, approximately 15% of them seen only once. In this sample, this clonotype turned up a few times. The antigen remains unidentified. This chain links TRBV7-9 with TRBJ1-1, with D possibly TRBD1 on 5 matching bases. This receptor was obtained from an adult woman who had mild COVID-19 (a few samples of this study predate the infection). Cell type and time point are not known. Sequencing used PBMCs or a T cell subset sorted from them (not recorded which). CDR3: CASRSSGGVNTEAFF. CDR3 coding DNA: TGTGCCAGCAGATCCTCCGGGGGGGTGAACACTGAAGCTTTCTTT.